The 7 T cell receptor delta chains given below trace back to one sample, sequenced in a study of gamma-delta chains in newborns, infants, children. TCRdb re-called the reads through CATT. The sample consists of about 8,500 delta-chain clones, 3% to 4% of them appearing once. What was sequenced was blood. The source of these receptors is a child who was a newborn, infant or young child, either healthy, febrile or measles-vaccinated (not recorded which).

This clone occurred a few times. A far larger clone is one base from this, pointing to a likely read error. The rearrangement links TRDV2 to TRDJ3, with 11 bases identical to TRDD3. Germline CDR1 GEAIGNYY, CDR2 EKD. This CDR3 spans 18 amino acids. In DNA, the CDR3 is TGTGCCTGTGACACCGCTGGGGGATACTCCTGGGGCACCCGACAGATGTTTTTC. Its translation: CACDTAGGYSWGTRQMFF.

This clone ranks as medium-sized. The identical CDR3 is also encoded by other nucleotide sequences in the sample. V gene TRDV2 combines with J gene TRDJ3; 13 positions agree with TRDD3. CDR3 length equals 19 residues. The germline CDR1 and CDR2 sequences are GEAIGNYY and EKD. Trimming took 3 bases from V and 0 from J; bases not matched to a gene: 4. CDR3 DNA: TGTGCCTGTGACGTACTGGGGGATACGAGCTCCTGGGACACCCGACAGATGTTTTTC. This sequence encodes CACDVLGDTSSWDTRQMFF.

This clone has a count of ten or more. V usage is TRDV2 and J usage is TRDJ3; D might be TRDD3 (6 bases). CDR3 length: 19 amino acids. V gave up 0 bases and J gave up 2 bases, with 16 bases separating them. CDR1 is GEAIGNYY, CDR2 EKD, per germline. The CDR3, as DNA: TGTGCCTGTGACACCGTGGGGATCGTAAAGGCCTGGGACACCCGACAGATGTTTTTC. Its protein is CACDTVGIVKAWDTRQMFF.

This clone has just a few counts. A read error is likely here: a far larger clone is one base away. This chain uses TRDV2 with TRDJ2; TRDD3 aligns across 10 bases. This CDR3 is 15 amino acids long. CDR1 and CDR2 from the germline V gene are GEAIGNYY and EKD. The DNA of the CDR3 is TGTGCCTGTGACATACTGGGGGATTTGACAACACAACTCTTCTTT. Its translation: CACDILGDLTTQLFF.

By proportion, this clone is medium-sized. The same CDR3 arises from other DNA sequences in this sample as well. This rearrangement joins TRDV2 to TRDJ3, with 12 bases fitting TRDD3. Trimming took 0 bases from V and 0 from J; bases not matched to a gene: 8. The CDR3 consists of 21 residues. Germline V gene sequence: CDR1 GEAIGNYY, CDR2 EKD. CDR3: CACDTVLGDTPSSWDTRQMFF. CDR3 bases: TGTGCCTGTGACACCGTACTGGGGGATACCCCTAGCTCCTGGGACACCCGACAGATGTTTTTC.

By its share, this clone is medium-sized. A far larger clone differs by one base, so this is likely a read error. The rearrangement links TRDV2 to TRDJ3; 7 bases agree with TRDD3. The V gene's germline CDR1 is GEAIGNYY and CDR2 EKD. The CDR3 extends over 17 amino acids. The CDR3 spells CACDTWGSSWGTRQMFF. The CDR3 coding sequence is TGTGCCTGTGACACCTGGGGGAGCTCCTGGGGCACCCGACAGATGTTTTTC.

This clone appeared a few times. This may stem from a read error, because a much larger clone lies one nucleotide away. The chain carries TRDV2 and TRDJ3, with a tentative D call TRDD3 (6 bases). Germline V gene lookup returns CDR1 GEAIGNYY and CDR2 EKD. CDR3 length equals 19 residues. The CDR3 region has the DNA TGTGCCTGTGACACCGTGGTGGGGGGCCACTCCTGGGACGCCCGACAGATGTTTTTC. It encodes CACDTVVGGHSWDARQMFF.